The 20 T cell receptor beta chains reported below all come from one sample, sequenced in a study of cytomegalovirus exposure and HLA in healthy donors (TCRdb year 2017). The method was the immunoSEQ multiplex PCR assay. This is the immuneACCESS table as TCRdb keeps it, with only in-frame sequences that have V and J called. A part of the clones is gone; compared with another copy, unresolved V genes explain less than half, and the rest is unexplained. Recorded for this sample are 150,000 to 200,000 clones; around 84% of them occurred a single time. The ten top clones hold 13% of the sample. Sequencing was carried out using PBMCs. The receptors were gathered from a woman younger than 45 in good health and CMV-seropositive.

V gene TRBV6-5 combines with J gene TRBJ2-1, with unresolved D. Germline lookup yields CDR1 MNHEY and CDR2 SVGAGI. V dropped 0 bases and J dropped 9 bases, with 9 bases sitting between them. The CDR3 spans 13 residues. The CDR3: CASSYSESGEQFF. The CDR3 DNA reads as TGTGCCAGCAGTTACTCCGAGTCTGGTGAGCAGTTCTTC.

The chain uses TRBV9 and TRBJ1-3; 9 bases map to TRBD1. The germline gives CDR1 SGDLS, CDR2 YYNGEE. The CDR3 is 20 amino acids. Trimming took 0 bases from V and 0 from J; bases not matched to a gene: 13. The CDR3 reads CASSVGPQSGTGFSGNTIYF. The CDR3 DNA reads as TGTGCCAGCAGCGTAGGGCCCCAATCCGGGACAGGGTTCTCTGGAAACACCATATATTTT.

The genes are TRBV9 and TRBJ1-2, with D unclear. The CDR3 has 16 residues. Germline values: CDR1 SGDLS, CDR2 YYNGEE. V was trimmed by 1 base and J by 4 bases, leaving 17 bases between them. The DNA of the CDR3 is TGTGCCAGCAGCGTAAGTTCTCGGGTTGCGATCTATGGCTACACCTTC. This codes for CASSVSSRVAIYGYTF.

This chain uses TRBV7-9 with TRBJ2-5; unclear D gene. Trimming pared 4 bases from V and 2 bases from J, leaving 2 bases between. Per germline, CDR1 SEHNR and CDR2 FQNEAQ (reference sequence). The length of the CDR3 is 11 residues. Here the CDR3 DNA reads TGTGCCAGCAGCTCTCAAGAGACCCAGTACTTC. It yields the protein CASSSQETQYF.

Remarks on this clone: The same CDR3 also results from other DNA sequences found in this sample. The CDR3: CASSPGTSGNQETQYF. CDR3 nucleotides: TGCGCCAGCAGCCCGGGGACTAGCGGGAATCAAGAGACCCAGTACTTC. This chain links TRBV5-1 with TRBJ2-5; 13 bases fit TRBD2. CDR1 SGHRS and CDR2 YFSETQ come from the germline V gene. The CDR3 consists of 16 residues. V lost 4 bases, J lost 2 bases, and 5 bases stayed unmatched.

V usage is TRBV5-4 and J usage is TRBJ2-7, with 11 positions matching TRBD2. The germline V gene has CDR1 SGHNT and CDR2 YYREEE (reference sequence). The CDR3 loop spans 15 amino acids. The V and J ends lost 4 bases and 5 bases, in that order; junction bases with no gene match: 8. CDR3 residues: CASSRKLAGDNEQYF. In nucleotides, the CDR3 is TGTGCCAGCAGCCGGAAACTAGCGGGAGATAACGAGCAGTACTTC.

The CDR3 sequence is CASSYSGSSMDTQYF. The CDR3 DNA sequence: TGTGCCAGCAGCTATAGCGGGAGTTCGATGGATACGCAGTATTTT. V gene TRBV11-2 combines with J gene TRBJ2-3; 9 bases line up with TRBD2. The CDR3 spans 15 residues. From germline, CDR1 is SGHAT and CDR2 FQNNGV. With 4 bases clipped from V and 6 bases from J, the junction kept 8 bases outside the gene matches.

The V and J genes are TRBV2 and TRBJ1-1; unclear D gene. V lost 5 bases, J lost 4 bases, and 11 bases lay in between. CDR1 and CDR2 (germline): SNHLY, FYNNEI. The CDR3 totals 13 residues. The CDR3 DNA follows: TGTGCCAGCAGTCGGGATCCGTTCACTGAAGCTTTCTTT. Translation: CASSRDPFTEAFF.

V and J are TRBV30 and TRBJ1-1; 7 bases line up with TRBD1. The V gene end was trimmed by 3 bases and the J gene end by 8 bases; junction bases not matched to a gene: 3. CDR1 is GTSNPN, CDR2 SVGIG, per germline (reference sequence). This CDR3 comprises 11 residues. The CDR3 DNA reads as TGTGCCTGGAGCAAGACAGGGGAAGCTTTCTTT. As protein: CAWSKTGEAFF.

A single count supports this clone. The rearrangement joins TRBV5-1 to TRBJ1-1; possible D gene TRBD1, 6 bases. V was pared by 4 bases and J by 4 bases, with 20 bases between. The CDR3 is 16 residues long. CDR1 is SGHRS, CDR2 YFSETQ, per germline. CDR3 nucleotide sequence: TGCGCCAGCAGCCTATCCCCAGGTCGCAGGGGCACTGAAGCTTTCTTT. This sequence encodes CASSLSPGRRGTEAFF.

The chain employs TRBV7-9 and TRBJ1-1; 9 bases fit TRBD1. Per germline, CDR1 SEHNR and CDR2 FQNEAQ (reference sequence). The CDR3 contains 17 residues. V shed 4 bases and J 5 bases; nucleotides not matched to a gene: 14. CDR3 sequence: CASSSDRGYWVSTEAFF. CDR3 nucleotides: TGTGCCAGCAGCTCCGACAGGGGGTACTGGGTGTCTACTGAAGCTTTCTTT. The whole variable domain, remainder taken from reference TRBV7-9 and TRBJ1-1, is DTGVSQNPRHKITKRGQNVTFRCDPISEHNRLYWYRQTLGQGPEFLTYFQNEAQLEKSRLLSDRFSAERPKGSFSTLEIQRTEQGDSAMYLCASSSDRGYWVSTEAFFGQGTRLTVV.

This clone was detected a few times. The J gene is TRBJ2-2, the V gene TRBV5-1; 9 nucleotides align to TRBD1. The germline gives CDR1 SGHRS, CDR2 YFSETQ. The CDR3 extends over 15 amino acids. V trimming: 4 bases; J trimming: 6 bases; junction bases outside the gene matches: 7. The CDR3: CASSPPGTGSGELFF. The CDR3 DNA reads TGCGCCAGCAGCCCTCCAGGGACAGGGTCCGGGGAGCTGTTTTTT.

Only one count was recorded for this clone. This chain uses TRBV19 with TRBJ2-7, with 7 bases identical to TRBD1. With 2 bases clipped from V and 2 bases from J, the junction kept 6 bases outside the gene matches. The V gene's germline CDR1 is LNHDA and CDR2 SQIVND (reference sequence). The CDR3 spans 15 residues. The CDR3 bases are TGTGCCAGTAGTATAAGCAGGGGGATACCCTACGAGCAGTACTTC. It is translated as CASSISRGIPYEQYF.

The CDR3 is CATSASGTSYEQYF. CDR3 DNA: TGTGCCACCAGCGCATCCGGGACTAGCTACGAGCAGTACTTC. The V and J genes are TRBV15 and TRBJ2-7; TRBD2 agrees at 8 bases. The CDR3 extends over 14 amino acids. The trim removed 5 bases at V and 3 bases at J, leaving 6 bases unmatched. The V gene's germline CDR1 is LNHNV and CDR2 YYDKDF (reference sequence).

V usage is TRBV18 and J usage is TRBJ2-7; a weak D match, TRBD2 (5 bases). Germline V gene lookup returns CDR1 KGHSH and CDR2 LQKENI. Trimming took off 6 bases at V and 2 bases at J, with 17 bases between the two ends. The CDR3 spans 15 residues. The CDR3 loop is CASSRERGPAYEQYF. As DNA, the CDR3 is TGTGCCAGCTCTCGGGAACGGGGTCCCGCCTACGAGCAGTACTTC.

The DNA for the CDR3 is TGTGCCAGCAGCTCTTTGAGTGAAGCTCGATCCTACGAGCAGTACTTC. Translation gives CASSSLSEARSYEQYF. V gene TRBV7-9 combines with J gene TRBJ2-7, with D unclear. Per germline, CDR1 SEHNR and CDR2 FQNEAQ (reference sequence). The CDR3 contains 16 residues. Between the trimmed V and J ends, which lost 4 bases and 1 base, there was a span of 17 bases.

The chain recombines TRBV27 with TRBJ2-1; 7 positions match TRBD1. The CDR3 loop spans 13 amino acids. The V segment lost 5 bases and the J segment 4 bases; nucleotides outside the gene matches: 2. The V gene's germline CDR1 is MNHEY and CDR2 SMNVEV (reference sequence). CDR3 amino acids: CASSPRGYNEQFF. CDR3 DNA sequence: TGTGCCAGCAGTCCCAGGGGGTACAATGAGCAGTTCTTC.

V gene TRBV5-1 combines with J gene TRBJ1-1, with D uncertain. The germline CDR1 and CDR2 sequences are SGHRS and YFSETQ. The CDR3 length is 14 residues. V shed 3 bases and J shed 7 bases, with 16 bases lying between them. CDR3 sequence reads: CASSSTGSRSEAFF. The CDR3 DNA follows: TGCGCCAGCAGCTCTACCGGGTCGAGGAGTGAAGCTTTCTTT.

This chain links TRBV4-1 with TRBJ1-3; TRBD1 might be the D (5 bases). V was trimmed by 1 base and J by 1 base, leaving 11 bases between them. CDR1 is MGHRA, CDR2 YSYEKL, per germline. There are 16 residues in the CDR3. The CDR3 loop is CASSQVWRQSGNTIYF. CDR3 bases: TGCGCCAGCAGCCAAGTCTGGAGACAGTCTGGAAACACCATATATTTT.

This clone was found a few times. The CDR3 nucleotides read TGTGCCAGCAGCTTAGGAGGCAGCGATGGCTACACCTTC. This sequence encodes CASSLGGSDGYTF. This chain links TRBV7-2 with TRBJ1-2; no definite D call. This CDR3 is built from 13 residues. CDR1 SGHTA and CDR2 FQGNSA come from the germline V gene. Trimming removed 1 base at V and 6 bases at J, with 9 bases between.